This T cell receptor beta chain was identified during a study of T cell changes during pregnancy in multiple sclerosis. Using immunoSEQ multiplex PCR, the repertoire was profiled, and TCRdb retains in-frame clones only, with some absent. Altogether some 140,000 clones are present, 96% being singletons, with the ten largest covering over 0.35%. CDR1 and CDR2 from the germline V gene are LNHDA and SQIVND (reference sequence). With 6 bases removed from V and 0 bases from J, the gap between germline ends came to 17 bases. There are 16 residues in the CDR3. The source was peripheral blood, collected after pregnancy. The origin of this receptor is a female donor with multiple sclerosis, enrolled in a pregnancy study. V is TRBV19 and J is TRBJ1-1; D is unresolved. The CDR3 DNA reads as TGTGCCAGTAGCCCCCCGTCGGTTTTCATGAACACTGAAGCTTTCTTT. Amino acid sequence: CASSPPSVFMNTEAFF. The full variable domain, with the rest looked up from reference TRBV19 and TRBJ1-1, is DGGITQSPKYLFRKEGQNVTLSCEQNLNHDAMYWYRQDPGQGLRLIYYSQIVNDFQKGDIAEGYSVSREKKESFPLTVTSAQKNPTAFYLCASSPPSVFMNTEAFFGQGTRLTVV.